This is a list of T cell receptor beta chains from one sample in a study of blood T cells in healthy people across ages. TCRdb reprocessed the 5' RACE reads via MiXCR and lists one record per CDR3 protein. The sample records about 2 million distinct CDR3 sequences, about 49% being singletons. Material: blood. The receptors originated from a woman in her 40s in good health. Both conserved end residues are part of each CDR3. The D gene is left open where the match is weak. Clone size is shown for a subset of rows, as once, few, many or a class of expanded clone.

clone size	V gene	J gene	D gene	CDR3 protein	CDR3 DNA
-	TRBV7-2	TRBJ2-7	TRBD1	CASSSNRGDEQYF	TGTGCCAGCAGCTCAAACAGGGGCGACGAGCAGTACTTC
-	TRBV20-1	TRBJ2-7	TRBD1	CSARNRDRGLGSYEQYF	TGCAGTGCTAGAAACCGGGACAGGGGGCTAGGCTCCTACGAGCAGTACTTC
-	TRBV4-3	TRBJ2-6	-	CASSQDLNVWGAKGANVLTF	TGCGCCAGCAGCCAAGATCTAAACGTTTGGGGGGCGAAAGGGGCCAACGTCCTGACTTTC
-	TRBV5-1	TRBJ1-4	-	CASSPEPHGGGEKLFF	TGCGCCAGCAGCCCGGAACCTCATGGAGGCGGTGAAAAACTGTTTTTT
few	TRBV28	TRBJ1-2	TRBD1	CASSLSAGQGAIYGYTF	TGTGCCAGCAGTTTATCCGCGGGACAGGGGGCGATTTATGGCTACACCTTC
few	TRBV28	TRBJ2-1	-	CASSLVGQGLLYNEQFF	TGTGCCAGCAGCCTGGTGGGGCAGGGGCTTCTCTACAATGAGCAGTTCTTC
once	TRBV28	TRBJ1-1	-	CAGSRRVRDTEAFF	TGTGCCGGCAGTAGGAGAGTTCGGGACACTGAAGCTTTCTTT
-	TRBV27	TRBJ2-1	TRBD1	CASSLDRGPGEQFF	TGTGCCAGCAGTTTGGACAGGGGGCCGGGTGAGCAGTTCTTC
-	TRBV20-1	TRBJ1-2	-	CSASEDSMAGYTF	TGCAGTGCTAGTGAAGACAGCATGGCTGGCTACACCTTC
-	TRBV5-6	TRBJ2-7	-	CASSSAGTLGPYEQYF	TGTGCCAGCAGCTCAGCCGGGACCCTAGGACCCTACGAGCAGTACTTC
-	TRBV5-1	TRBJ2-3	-	CASSPGDSADTQYF	TGCGCCAGCAGCCCAGGGGACTCAGCAGATACGCAGTATTTT
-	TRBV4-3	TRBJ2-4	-	CASSQDRSQAAKNIQYF	TGCGCCAGCAGCCAAGATCGATCACAGGCAGCGAAAAACATTCAGTACTTC
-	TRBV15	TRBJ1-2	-	CATSRDGADRYGYTF	TGTGCCACCAGCAGAGATGGTGCAGACCGCTATGGCTACACCTTC
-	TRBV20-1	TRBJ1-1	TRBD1	CSASLGQGANTEAFF	TGCAGTGCTAGTTTGGGGCAGGGGGCCAACACTGAAGCTTTCTTT
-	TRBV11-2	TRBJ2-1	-	CASSLDRTGSSYNEQFF	TGTGCCAGCAGCTTAGATCGAACAGGAAGCTCCTACAATGAGCAGTTCTTC
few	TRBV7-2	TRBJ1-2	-	CASSSPYPIYGYTF	TGTGCCAGCAGCTCCCCGTATCCCATCTATGGCTACACCTTC
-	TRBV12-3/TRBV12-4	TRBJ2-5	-	CASSLVGDETQYF	TGTGCCAGCAGTTTAGTCGGGGACGAGACCCAGTACTTC
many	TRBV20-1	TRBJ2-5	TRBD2	CNPTSGTETQYF	TGCAACCCGACTAGCGGCACGGAGACCCAGTACTTC
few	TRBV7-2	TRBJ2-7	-	CASSTTGSLYEQYF	TGTGCCAGCTCAACGACCGGGTCCCTCTACGAGCAGTACTTC
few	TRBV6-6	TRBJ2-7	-	CASSYRAARYEQYF	TGTGCCAGCAGTTACAGGGCGGCAAGGTACGAGCAGTACTTC
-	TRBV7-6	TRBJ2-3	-	CASSATGGNPLIDTQYF	TGTGCCAGCAGCGCCACTGGCGGTAACCCCCTAATAGATACGCAGTATTTT
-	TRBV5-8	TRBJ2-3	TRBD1	CASSSTGGLLTDTQYF	TGTGCCAGCAGCTCCACAGGGGGCCTTCTGACAGATACGCAGTATTTT
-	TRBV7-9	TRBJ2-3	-	CASSPPVAVDAQYF	TGTGCCAGCAGCCCCCCCGTCGCGGTAGATGCGCAGTATTTT
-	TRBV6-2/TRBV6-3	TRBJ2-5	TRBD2	CASSTIVGGQYF	TGTGCCAGCAGTACGATCGTGGGAGGGCAGTACTTC
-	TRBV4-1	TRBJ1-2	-	CASSQEQNAGRVYGYTF	TGCGCCAGCAGCCAAGAGCAAAATGCGGGCAGGGTGTATGGCTACACCTTC
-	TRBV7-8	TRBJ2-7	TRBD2	CASSLGTSGGLSYEQYF	TGTGCCAGCAGCCTCGGGACTAGCGGGGGGCTCTCCTACGAGCAGTACTTC
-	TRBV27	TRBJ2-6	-	CASSRPSGSGANVLTF	TGTGCCAGCAGCCGTCCCTCCGGGTCTGGGGCCAACGTCCTGACTTTC
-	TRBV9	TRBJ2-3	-	CASSVVLADAQYF	TGTGCCAGCAGCGTAGTGTTGGCAGATGCGCAGTATTTT
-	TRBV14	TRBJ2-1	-	CASSQERRKGGRYNEQFF	TGTGCCAGCAGCCAAGAACGCAGAAAGGGGGGGAGGTACAATGAGCAGTTCTTC
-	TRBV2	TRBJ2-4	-	CASSEAPGTLTKNIQYF	TGTGCCAGCAGTGAAGCCCCCGGGACTTTGACCAAAAACATTCAGTACTTC
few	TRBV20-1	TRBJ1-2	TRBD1	CSAFGGGQASIGYTF	TGCAGTGCTTTCGGGGGTGGACAGGCCTCCATAGGCTACACCTTC
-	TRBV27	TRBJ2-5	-	CASSLQGAGAVRETQYF	TGTGCCAGCAGTTTACAGGGGGCGGGGGCAGTAAGGGAGACCCAGTACTTC
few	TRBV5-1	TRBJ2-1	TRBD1	CASSIQVGTVWNEQFF	TGCGCCAGCAGCATTCAGGTTGGGACAGTTTGGAATGAGCAGTTCTTC
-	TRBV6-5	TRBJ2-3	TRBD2	CASTKAGISTDTQYF	TGTGCCAGCACCAAAGCGGGGATTAGCACAGATACGCAGTATTTT
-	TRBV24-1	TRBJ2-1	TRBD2	CATSDRTLAGGAYNEQFF	TGTGCCACCAGTGACCGGACATTAGCGGGGGGGGCATACAATGAGCAGTTCTTC
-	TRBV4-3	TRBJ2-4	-	CASSQGPQGTQYF	TGCGCCAGCAGCCAAGGTCCCCAGGGCACTCAGTACTTC
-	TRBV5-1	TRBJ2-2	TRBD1	CASSLKPPGTGLTGELFF	TGCGCCAGCAGCTTGAAGCCCCCCGGGACAGGGCTCACCGGGGAGCTGTTTTTT
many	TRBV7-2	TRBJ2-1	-	CASSPRGYGHNEQFF	TGTGCCAGCAGCCCCCGGGGCTATGGCCACAATGAGCAGTTCTTC
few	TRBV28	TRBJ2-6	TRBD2	CASSSVRLAGDSGANVLTF	TGTGCCAGCAGTTCTGTCAGGCTAGCGGGGGACTCTGGGGCCAACGTCCTGACTTTC
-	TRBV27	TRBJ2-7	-	CASSLVAGSSYEQYF	TGTGCCAGCAGTTTAGTGGCAGGGAGCTCCTACGAGCAGTACTTC
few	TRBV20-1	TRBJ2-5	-	CSATGHRETQYF	TGCAGTGCTACAGGGCACAGGGAGACCCAGTACTTC
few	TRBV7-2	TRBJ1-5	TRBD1	CASSLEQGANQPQHF	TGTGCCAGCAGCTTAGAACAGGGGGCGAATCAGCCCCAGCATTTT
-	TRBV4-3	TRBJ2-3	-	CASSQDGSRGASTDTRYF	TGCGCCAGCAGCCAAGATGGTAGTCGTGGGGCAAGCACAGATACGCGGTATTTT
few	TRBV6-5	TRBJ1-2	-	CASRLGIANYGYTF	TGTGCCAGCAGGCTAGGGATAGCTAACTATGGCTACACCTTC
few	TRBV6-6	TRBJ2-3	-	CASIPRQTVGDTQYF	TGTGCCAGCATCCCTCGCCAGACAGTAGGTGATACGCAGTATTTT
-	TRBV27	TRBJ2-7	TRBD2	CASSEGLAGGPGYEQYF	TGTGCCAGCAGTGAAGGCCTAGCGGGGGGGCCAGGATACGAGCAGTACTTC
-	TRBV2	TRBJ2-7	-	CASSEANYEQYF	TGTGCCAGCAGTGAAGCAAACTACGAGCAGTACTTC
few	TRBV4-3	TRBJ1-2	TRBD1	CASSHLDRGYGYTF	TGCGCCAGCAGCCACCTGGACAGGGGCTATGGCTACACCTTC
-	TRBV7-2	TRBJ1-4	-	CASSLRTATNEKLFF	TGTGCCAGCAGCCTTAGGACAGCAACTAATGAAAAACTGTTTTTT
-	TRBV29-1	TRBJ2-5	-	CSVSATQETQYF	TGCAGCGTGTCCGCGACCCAAGAGACCCAGTACTTC